A selection of T cell receptor beta chains follows, all from one sample in a study of early stage breast cancer tumors. The assay was immunoSEQ multiplex PCR, and TCRdb's table has in-frame clones only and misses some. Here the sample spans some 8,400 clones, 60% to 80% being singletons. The specimen was normal breast tissue next to the tumor. Every receptor here comes from a person between 60 and 69 years old with breast cancer. Both conserved end residues are part of each CDR3. A D gene is named only where the DNA matches it firmly. Rows give clone size only sometimes, using once, few, many, or a class for an expanded clone.

>NA|TRBD1|TRBV4-2|TRBJ1-2
CASSQDLGRQGSRQGYTF
TGTGCCAGCAGCCAAGATCTAGGGAGACAGGGGTCCCGGCAGGGCTACACCTTC
>NA|NA|TRBV7-3|TRBJ2-6
CASSLNGAGGSGANVLTF
TGTGCCAGCAGCTTAAACGGGGCTGGAGGATCTGGGGCCAACGTCCTGACTTTC
>few|NA|TRBV11-2|TRBJ1-1
CASSFESLDTEAFF
TGTGCCAGCAGCTTCGAGTCCTTGGACACTGAAGCTTTCTTT
>NA|NA|TRBV28|TRBJ1-5
CASSPTSFRPQHF
TGTGCCAGCAGTCCTACCTCTTTTCGGCCCCAGCATTTT
>few|NA|TRBV2|TRBJ2-1
CASSDLAVGRRFF
TGTGCCAGCAGTGATCTAGCTGTAGGAAGGCGGTTCTTC
>few|TRBD2|TRBV6-4|TRBJ2-1
CASSETSEGEQFF
TGTGCCAGCAGTGAGACTAGCGAGGGTGAGCAGTTCTTC
>NA|NA|TRBV7-3|TRBJ2-4
CASSTGGGGNIQYF
TGTGCCAGCAGCACCGGGGGAGGTGGTAACATTCAGTACTTC
>NA|NA|TRBV7-6|TRBJ2-3
CASSRLGDTQYF
TGTGCCAGCAGTCGACTAGGGGATACGCAGTATTTT
>NA|NA|TRBV25-1|TRBJ1-1
CASNIPGCGNTEAFF
TGTGCCAGTAACATACCAGGGTGTGGTAACACTGAAGCTTTCTTT
>few|NA|TRBV7-2|TRBJ1-2
CASSLAVVDYGYTF
TGTGCCAGCAGCTTAGCTGTAGTGGACTATGGCTACACCTTC
>NA|NA|TRBV6-5|TRBJ1-2
CASSYSGQAHPYGYTF
TGTGCCAGCAGTTACTCGGGCCAGGCCCACCCCTATGGCTACACCTTC
>NA|NA|TRBV28|TRBJ1-5
CASRYGLGTLYSNQPQHF
TGTGCCAGCAGGTACGGACTCGGGACACTTTATAGCAATCAGCCCCAGCATTTT
>few|TRBD1|TRBV2|TRBJ2-7
CASQSRAGQGAYEQYF
TGTGCCAGCCAATCCCGTGCGGGACAGGGAGCCTACGAGCAGTACTTC
>NA|NA|TRBV2|TRBJ1-5
CASSRSQNNQPQHF
TGTGCCAGCAGCAGATCTCAGAATAATCAGCCCCAGCATTTT
>few|TRBD1|TRBV27|TRBJ1-6
CASSYGTGVSYNSPLHF
TGTGCCAGCAGTTACGGGACAGGTGTATCCTATAATTCACCCCTCCACTTT
>NA|NA|TRBV9|TRBJ2-7
CASSATRGENAKQYF
TGTGCCAGCAGCGCGACCAGGGGGGAGAATGCGAAGCAGTACTTC
>NA|NA|TRBV28|TRBJ2-7
CASSFTLSKQGYEQYF
TGTGCCAGCAGTTTCACCCTGAGTAAACAAGGCTACGAGCAGTACTTC
>few|NA|TRBV10-3|TRBJ1-2
CAISGPAYGYTF
TGTGCCATCAGTGGTCCAGCATATGGCTACACCTTC
>NA|TRBD1|TRBV14|TRBJ1-4
CASSIRDRLNEKLFF
TGTGCCAGCAGCATCCGGGACAGGCTTAATGAAAAACTGTTTTTT
>NA|TRBD2|TRBV27|TRBJ2-7
CASSPRGVPYEQYF
TGTGCCAGCAGCCCCCGGGGGGTCCCCTACGAGCAGTACTTC
>NA|NA|TRBV6-6|TRBJ1-1
CASSYSSGFLNTEAFF
TGTGCCAGCAGTTACTCGAGTGGGTTCCTGAACACTGAAGCTTTCTTT
>NA|NA|TRBV18|TRBJ2-2
CASSPTPVGGELFF
TGTGCCAGCTCACCAACGCCCGTAGGAGGGGAGCTGTTTTTT
>NA|NA|TRBV27|TRBJ2-2
CASSFTPPYRGAPGGWGELFF
TGTGCCAGCAGTTTTACCCCACCTTACAGGGGAGCTCCCGGGGGATGGGGGGAGCTGTTTTTT
>NA|TRBD1|TRBV19|TRBJ1-6
CASSRRRQGVSPLHF
TGTGCCAGTAGTAGAAGAAGACAGGGGGTTTCACCCCTCCACTTT
>NA|NA|TRBV18|TRBJ2-3
CASSPWDTQYF
TGTGCCAGCTCACCGTGGGATACGCAGTATTTT
>NA|TRBD1|TRBV19|TRBJ1-4
CASSDGTGWTNEKLFF
TGTGCCAGTAGTGACGGGACAGGCTGGACTAATGAAAAACTGTTTTTT
>NA|TRBD2|TRBV4-1|TRBJ2-3
CASSQDSSGGTDTQYF
TGCGCCAGCAGCCAAGATAGCAGCGGGGGCACAGATACGCAGTATTTT